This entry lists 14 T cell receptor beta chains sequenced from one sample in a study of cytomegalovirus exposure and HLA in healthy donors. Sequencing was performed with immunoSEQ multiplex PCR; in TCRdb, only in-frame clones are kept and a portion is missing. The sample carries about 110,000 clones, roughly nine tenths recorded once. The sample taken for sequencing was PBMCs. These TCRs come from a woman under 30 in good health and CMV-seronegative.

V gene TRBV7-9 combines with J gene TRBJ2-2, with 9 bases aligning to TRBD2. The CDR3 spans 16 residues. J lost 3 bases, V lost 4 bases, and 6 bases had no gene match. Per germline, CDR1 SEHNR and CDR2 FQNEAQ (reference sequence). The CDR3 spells CASSSGGTSYTGELFF. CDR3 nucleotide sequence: TGTGCCAGCAGCTCCGGGGGGACTAGCTACACCGGGGAGCTGTTTTTT.

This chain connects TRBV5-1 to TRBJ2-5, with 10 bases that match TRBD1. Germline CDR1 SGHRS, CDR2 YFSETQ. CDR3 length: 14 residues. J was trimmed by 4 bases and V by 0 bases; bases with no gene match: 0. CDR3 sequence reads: CASSLGTGGETQYF. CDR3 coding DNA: TGCGCCAGCAGCTTGGGGACAGGGGGAGAGACCCAGTACTTC.

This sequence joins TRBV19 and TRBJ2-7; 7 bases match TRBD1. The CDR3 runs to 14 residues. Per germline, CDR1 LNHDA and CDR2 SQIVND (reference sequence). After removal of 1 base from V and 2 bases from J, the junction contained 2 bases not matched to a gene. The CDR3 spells CASSIGRGTYEQYF. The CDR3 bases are TGTGCCAGTAGTATAGGCAGGGGGACCTACGAGCAGTACTTC.

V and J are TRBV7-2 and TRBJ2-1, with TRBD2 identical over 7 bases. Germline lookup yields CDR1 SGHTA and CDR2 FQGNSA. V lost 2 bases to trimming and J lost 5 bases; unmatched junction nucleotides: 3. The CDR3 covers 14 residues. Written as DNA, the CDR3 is TGTGCCAGCAGCTTAAGGCGGGAGAACAATGAGCAGTTCTTC. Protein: CASSLRRENNEQFF.

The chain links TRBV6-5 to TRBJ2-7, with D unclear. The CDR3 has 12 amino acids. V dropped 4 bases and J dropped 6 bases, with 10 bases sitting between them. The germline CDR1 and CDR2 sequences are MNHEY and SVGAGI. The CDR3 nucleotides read TGTGCCAGCAGTTCCAAGTTCGGCGAGCAGTACTTC. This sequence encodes CASSSKFGEQYF.

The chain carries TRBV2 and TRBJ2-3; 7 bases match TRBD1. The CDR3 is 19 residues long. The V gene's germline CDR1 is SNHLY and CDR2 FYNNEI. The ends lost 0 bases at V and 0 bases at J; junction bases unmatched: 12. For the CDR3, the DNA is TGTGCCAGCAGTGAAGCTGTAATTCAGGGGGAAGGTAGCACAGATACGCAGTATTTT. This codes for CASSEAVIQGEGSTDTQYF. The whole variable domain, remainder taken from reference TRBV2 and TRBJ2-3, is EPEVTQTPSHQVTQMGQEVILRCVPISNHLYFYWYRQILGQKVEFLVSFYNNEISEKSEIFDDQFSVERPDGSNFTLKIRSTKLEDSAMYFCASSEAVIQGEGSTDTQYFGPGTRLTVL.

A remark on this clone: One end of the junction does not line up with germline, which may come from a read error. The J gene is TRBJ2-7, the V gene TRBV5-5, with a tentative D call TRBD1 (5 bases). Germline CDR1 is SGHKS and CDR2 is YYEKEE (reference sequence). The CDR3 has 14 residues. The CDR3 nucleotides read TGTGCCAGCAGCTTGGAGGGGCCCTCCTCCGAGCAGTACTTC. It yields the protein CASSLEGPSSEQYF.

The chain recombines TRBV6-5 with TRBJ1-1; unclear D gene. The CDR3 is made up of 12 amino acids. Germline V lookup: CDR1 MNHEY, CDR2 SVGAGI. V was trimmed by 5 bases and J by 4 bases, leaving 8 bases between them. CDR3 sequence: CASSDFGTEAFF. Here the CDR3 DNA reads TGTGCCAGCAGTGATTTCGGCACTGAAGCTTTCTTT.

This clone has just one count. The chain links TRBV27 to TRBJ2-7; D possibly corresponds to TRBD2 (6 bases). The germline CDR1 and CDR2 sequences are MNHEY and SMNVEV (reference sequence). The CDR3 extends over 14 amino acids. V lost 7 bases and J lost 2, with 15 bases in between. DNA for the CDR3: TGTGCCAGCAATCCCGGGACTGCCGCCTACGAGCAGTACTTC. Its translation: CASNPGTAAYEQYF.

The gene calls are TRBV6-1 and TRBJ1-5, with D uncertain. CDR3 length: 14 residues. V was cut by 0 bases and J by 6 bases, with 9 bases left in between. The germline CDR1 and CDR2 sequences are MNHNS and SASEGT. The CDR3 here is CASSEAGRRQPQHF. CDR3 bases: TGTGCCAGCAGTGAAGCAGGGAGGCGTCAGCCCCAGCATTTT.

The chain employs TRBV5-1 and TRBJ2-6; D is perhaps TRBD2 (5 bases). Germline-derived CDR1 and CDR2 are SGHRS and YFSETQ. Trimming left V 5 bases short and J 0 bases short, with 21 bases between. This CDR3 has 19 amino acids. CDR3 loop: CASSPSPEGLSSGANVLTF. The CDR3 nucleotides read TGCGCCAGCAGTCCCTCCCCAGAGGGTTTAAGCTCTGGGGCCAACGTCCTGACTTTC.

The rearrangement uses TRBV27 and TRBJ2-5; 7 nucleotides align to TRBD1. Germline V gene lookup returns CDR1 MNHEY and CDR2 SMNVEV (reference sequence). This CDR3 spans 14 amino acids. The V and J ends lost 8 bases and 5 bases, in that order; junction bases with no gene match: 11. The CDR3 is CASCLNRGSETQYF. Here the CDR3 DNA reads TGTGCCAGCTGCCTGAACAGGGGATCGGAGACCCAGTACTTC.

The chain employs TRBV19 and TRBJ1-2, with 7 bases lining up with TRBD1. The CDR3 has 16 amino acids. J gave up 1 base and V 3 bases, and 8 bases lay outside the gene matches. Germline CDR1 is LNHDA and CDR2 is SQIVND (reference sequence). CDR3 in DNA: TGTGCCAGTAGTATTTCGAGGACAGGACATAACTATGGCTACACCTTC. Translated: CASSISRTGHNYGYTF.

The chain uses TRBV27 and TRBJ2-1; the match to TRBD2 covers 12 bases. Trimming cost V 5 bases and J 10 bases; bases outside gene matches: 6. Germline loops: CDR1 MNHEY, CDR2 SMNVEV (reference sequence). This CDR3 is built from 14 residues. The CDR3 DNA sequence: TGTGCCAGCAGTGGTCTAGCGGGGGGGCGGGAGCAGTTCTTC. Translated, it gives CASSGLAGGREQFF.